This entry is about one TCR beta chain. Its antigen is still unknown. Base qualities were left out, and no much larger clone turns up one base away. Unmatched junction bases come to 8, with V trimmed by 3 bases and J by 0 bases. The germline V gene specifies MDHEN as CDR1 and SYDVKM as CDR2. The CDR3 sequence holds 16 residues, the cysteine and phenylalanine included. Only the CDR3 DNA is retained, 48 bases long and in frame from the first base. This record belongs to a study of blood T cell repertoires in COVID-19 (dated by TCRdb to 2018 to 2020). Broadly, across the study: The collaborator samples originated in the United States, Italy and Spain and spanned the acute and convalescent phases of COVID-19. The repertoires were released in a freely available public database intended as a resource for research on the immune response to SARS-CoV-2. A de-identified subject ID, COVID-19 status, age in years and sex were almost always included in the sample metadata. The prospective study material was composed of cDNA or gDNA derived from T cells, B-cell-depleted T cells, or PBMCs. Samples came from the ongoing ImmuneRACE study (first 160 participants) plus 1,254 subjects from 6 global collaborators. HLA class I and class II types, where available, came from metadata supplied by the sample provider rather than from assay-based typing. Deeply sampled blood TCRbeta repertoires from subjects exposed to, actively infected with, or recovered from COVID-19 were included in the dataset.

Beyond this particular receptor, the publication reports: The quantity of clinical and demographic metadata differed by source and by participant and was supplied without curation.

At one collaborating source in Seattle, patients were enrolled during active infection and were followed longitudinally through the course of disease. Collaborating institutions collected whole blood in K2EDTA tubes following their own protocols. For TCRbeta analysis, collaborators shipped samples as frozen whole blood, isolated PBMCs, or DNA extracted from either of those sample types. TCRbeta CDR3 regions were amplified from genomic DNA by means of the immunoSEQ Assay, a bias-controlled multiplex PCR. The authors processed their data as follows. Within the assay, amplification of reference gene primers was used to estimate how many nucleated cells each sample contained. To quantify the absolute abundance of each unique TCRbeta CDR3 rearrangement, sequence reads were collapsed and filtered. For each sample, productive Simpson clonality was calculated as the square root of Simpson's diversity index across productive rearrangements. TCRdb obtained this table from immuneACCESS and retained in-frame rearrangements with V and J assigned. These tables miss some clones; where compared with another copy, unresolved V genes account for less than half of the shortfall, and the remainder is unexplained. That table furnishes V, J and clone size, whereas the DNA furnished D and trimming. The sample table contains 300,000 to 350,000 clones; only one count was recorded for about 91% of them. Clones ranked in the top ten supply roughly a tenth of the sample.

Sample: peripheral blood. The chain couples TRBV28 to TRBJ2-7; 7 bases in the middle match TRBD1. This clonotype originated in a man younger than 45 with COVID-19, enrolled during active disease. The CDR3 region has the sequence CASSFPGQALSYEQYF. The bases are TGTGCCAGCAGTTTCCCTGGACAGGCCCTCTCCTACGAGCAGTACTTC.